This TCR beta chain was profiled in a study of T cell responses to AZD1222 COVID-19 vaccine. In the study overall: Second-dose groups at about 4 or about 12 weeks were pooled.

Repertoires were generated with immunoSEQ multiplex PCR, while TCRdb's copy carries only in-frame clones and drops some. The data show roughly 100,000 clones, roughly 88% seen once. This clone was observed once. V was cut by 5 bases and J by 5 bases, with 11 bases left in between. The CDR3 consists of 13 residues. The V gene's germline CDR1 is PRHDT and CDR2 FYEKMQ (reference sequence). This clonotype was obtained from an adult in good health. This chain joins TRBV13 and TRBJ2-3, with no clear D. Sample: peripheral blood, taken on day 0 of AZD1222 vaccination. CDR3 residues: CASSLAREDTQYF. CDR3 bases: TGTGCCAGCAGCCTCGCTAGGGAAGATACGCAGTATTTT.